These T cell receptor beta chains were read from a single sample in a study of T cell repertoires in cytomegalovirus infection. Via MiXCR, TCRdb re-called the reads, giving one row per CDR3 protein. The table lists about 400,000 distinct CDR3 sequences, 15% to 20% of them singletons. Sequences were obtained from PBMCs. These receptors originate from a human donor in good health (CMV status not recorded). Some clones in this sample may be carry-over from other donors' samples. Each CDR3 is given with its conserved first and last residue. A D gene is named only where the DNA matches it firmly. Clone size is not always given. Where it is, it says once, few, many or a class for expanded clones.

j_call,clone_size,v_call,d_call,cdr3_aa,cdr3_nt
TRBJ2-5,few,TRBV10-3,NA,CAISESQGQETQYF,TGTGCCATCAGTGAGTCACAGGGACAAGAGACCCAGTACTTC
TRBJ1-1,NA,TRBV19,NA,CASSINRGRFTEAFF,TGTGCCAGTAGTATAAATAGAGGGCGATTTACTGAAGCTTTCTTT
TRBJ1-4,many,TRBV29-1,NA,CSVGRGLANEKLFF,TGCAGCGTCGGACGGGGATTAGCTAATGAAAAACTGTTTTTT
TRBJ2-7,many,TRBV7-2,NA,CASSLSSWGEQYF,TGTGCCAGCAGCTTGAGTAGCTGGGGCGAGCAGTACTTC
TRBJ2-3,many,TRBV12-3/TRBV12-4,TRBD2,CASRLLAVPDTQYF,TGTGCCAGCAGGTTACTAGCGGTCCCTGATACGCAGTATTTT
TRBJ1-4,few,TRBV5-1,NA,CASSGDNFNEKLFF,TGCGCCAGCAGCGGGGACAATTTTAATGAAAAACTGTTTTTT
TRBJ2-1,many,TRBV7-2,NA,CASSGGRTPYNEQFF,TGTGCCAGCAGCGGGGGAAGGACCCCCTACAATGAGCAGTTCTTC
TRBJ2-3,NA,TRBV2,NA,CASSRGPSDTQYF,TGTGCCAGCAGTCGGGGCCCATCGGATACGCAGTATTTT
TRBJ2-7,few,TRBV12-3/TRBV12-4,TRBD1,CASSWGQVYEQYF,TGTGCCAGCAGCTGGGGACAGGTTTACGAGCAGTACTTC
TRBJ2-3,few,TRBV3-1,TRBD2,CASSLSGGPRDTQYF,TGTGCCAGCAGCCTAAGCGGGGGGCCTAGAGATACGCAGTATTTT
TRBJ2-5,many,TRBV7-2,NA,CASSPSLGGQETQYF,TGTGCCAGCAGCCCAAGCCTAGGGGGTCAAGAGACCCAGTACTTC
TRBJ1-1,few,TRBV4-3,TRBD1,CASSQDHRRGRDQYRSMNTEAFF,TGCGCCAGCAGCCAAGATCATCGCAGGGGGCGAGACCAATACCGTTCCATGAACACTGAAGCTTTCTTT
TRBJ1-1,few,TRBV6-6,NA,CASTKRDTNTEAFF,TGTGCCAGCACAAAAAGGGACACCAACACTGAAGCTTTCTTT
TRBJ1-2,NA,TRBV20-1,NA,CSAARTNYGYTF,TGCAGTGCAGCCAGGACCAACTATGGCTACACCTTC
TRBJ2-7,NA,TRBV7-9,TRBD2,CASSRLSDLLAGSYEQYF,TGTGCCAGCAGCCGTCTGAGTGACCTTCTAGCGGGGAGCTACGAGCAGTACTTC
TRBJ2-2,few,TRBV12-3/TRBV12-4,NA,CASSEYTGELFF,TGTGCCAGCAGTGAATACACCGGGGAGCTGTTTTTT
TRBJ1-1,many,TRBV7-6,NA,CASSLDPDGNTEAFF,TGTGCCAGCAGCTTAGACCCCGACGGTAACACTGAAGCTTTCTTT
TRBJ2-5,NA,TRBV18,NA,CASSPREQGETQYF,TGTGCCAGCTCACCACGCGAACAGGGAGAGACCCAGTACTTC
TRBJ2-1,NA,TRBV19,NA,CAANEGSSYNEQFF,TGTGCCGCAAACGAGGGGAGCTCCTACAATGAGCAGTTCTTC
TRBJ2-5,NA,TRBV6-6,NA,CASSYSTGVQETQYF,TGTGCCAGCAGTTACTCGACGGGGGTCCAAGAGACCCAGTACTTC
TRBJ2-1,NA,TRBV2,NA,CASSARVNNEQFF,TGTGCCAGCAGTGCCAGGGTTAACAATGAGCAGTTCTTC
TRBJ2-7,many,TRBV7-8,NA,CARGIQDHEQYF,TGTGCCAGAGGCATCCAAGACCACGAGCAGTACTTC
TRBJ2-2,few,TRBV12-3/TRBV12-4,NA,CASSFELFANTGELFF,TGTGCCAGCAGTTTTGAACTCTTCGCGAACACCGGGGAGCTGTTTTTT
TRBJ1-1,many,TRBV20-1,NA,CSAPAESYTEAFF,TGCAGTGCTCCCGCTGAATCGTACACTGAAGCTTTCTTT
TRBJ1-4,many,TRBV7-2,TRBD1,CASSLGRQGAEKLFF,TGTGCCAGCAGCTTAGGGCGACAGGGGGCTGAAAAACTGTTTTTT
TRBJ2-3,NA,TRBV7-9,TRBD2,CASSSGLAAITQYF,TGTGCCAGCAGCTCAGGACTAGCGGCCATAACGCAGTATTTT
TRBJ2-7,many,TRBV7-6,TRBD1,CASSFRAPRDRGFGEQYF,TGTGCCAGCAGCTTTAGAGCCCCGCGGGACAGGGGTTTTGGCGAGCAGTACTTC
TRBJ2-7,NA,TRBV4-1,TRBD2,CASSPGLAGAVGSYEQYF,TGCGCCAGCAGCCCCGGACTAGCGGGTGCCGTTGGGTCCTACGAGCAGTACTTC
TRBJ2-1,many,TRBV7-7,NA,CASSDYPEGGEQFF,TGTGCCAGCAGCGACTACCCTGAGGGAGGTGAGCAGTTCTTC
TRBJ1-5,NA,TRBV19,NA,CASSIIQADQPQHF,TGTGCCAGTAGTATTATCCAGGCGGATCAGCCCCAGCATTTT
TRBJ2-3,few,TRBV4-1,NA,CASSQRGGNGGTDTQYF,TGCGCCAGCAGCCAGCGGGGCGGGAACGGGGGCACAGATACGCAGTATTTT
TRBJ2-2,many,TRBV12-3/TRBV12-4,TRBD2,CASSTRLAGDTGELFF,TGTGCCAGCAGTACTCGACTAGCGGGGGATACCGGGGAGCTGTTTTTT
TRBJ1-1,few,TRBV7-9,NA,CASSSRHEAFF,TGTGCCAGCAGCTCTCGTCATGAAGCTTTCTTT
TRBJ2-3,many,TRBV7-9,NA,CASTQRAFFTDTQYF,TGTGCCAGCACCCAGCGGGCCTTTTTCACAGATACGCAGTATTTT
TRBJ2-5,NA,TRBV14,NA,CASSLTPAQETQYF,TGTGCCAGCAGCCTTACGCCGGCTCAAGAGACCCAGTACTTC
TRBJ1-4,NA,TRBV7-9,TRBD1,CASSPHGTGVDEKLFF,TGTGCCAGCAGCCCCCACGGGACAGGGGTGGATGAAAAACTGTTTTTT
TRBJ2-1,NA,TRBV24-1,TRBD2,CATSDPTSGGMDEQFF,TGTGCCACCAGTGACCCGACTAGCGGGGGTATGGATGAGCAGTTCTTC
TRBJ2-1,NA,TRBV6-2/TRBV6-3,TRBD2,CASRIGTSWVGDEQFF,TGTGCCAGCAGAATTGGGACTAGCTGGGTAGGGGATGAGCAGTTCTTC
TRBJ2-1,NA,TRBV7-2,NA,CASSFRRADGEQFF,TGTGCCAGCAGCTTCCGGAGGGCCGACGGTGAGCAGTTCTTC
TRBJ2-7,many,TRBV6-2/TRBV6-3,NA,CASGRVEEQYF,TGTGCCTCCGGACGGGTTGAGGAGCAGTACTTC
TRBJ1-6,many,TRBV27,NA,CASSPLMEFNSPLHF,TGTGCCAGCAGTCCCCTTATGGAGTTTAATTCACCCCTCCACTTT
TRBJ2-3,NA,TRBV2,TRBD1,CASREDRDLSTDTQYF,TGTGCCAGCAGGGAAGACAGGGATCTCAGCACAGATACGCAGTATTTT
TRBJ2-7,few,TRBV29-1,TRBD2,CSARTSGMDEQYF,TGCAGCGCTAGGACTAGCGGGATGGACGAGCAGTACTTC
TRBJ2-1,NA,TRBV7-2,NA,CASSFWAGAGDEQFF,TGTGCCAGCAGCTTTTGGGCAGGGGCTGGTGATGAGCAGTTCTTC
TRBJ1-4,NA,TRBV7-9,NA,CASSHSEGDEKLFF,TGTGCCAGCAGCCACTCGGAGGGGGATGAAAAACTGTTTTTT
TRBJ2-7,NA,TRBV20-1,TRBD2,CSATTSTSGSRYEQYF,TGCAGTGCTACAACAAGTACTAGCGGGAGTAGGTACGAGCAGTACTTC
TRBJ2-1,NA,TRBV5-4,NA,CASSLEGPSDEQFF,TGTGCCAGCAGCTTGGAGGGTCCCTCCGATGAGCAGTTCTTC